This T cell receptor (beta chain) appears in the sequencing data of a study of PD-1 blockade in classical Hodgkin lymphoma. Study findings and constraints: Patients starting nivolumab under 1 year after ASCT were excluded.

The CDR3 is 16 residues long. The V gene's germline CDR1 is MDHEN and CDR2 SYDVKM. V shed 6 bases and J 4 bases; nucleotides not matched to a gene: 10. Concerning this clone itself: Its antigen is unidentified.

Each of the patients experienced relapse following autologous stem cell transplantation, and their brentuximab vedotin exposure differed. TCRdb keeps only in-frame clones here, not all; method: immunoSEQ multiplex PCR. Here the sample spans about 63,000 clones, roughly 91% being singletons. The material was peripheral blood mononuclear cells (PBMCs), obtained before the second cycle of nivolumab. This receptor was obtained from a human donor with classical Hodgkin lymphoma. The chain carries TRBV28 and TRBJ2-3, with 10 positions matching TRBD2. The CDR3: CASREWPSGGADTQYF. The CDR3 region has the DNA TGTGCCAGCAGGGAATGGCCTAGCGGGGGCGCAGATACGCAGTATTTT. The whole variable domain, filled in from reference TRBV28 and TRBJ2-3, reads DVKVTQSSRYLVKRTGEKVFLECVQDMDHENMFWYRQDPGLGLRLIYFSYDVKMKEKGDIPEGYSVSREKKERFSLILESASTNQTSMYLCASREWPSGGADTQYFGPGTRLTVL.